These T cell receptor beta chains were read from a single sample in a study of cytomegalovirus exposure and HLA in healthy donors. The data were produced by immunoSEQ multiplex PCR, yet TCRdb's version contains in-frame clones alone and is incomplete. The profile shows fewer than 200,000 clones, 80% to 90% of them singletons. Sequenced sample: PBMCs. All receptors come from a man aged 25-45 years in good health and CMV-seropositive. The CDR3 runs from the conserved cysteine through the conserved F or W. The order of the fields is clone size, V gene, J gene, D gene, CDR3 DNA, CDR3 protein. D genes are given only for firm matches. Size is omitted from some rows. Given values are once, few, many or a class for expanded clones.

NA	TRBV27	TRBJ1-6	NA	TGTGCCAGCAGTAGGGGGGGAGGCCGCCGGGATTCACCCCTCCACTTT	CASSRGGGRRDSPLHF
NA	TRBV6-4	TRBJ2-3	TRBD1	TGTGCCAGCAGTGACTCGAGGACAGGGGCGGTGGATACGCAGTATTTT	CASSDSRTGAVDTQYF
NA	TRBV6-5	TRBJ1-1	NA	TGTGCCAGCAGTTACGGGCCCAACACTGAAGCTTTCTTT	CASSYGPNTEAFF
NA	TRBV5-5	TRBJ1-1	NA	TGTGCCAGCAGCTTGGGAAGCCCTTTTAACACTGAAGCTTTCTTT	CASSLGSPFNTEAFF
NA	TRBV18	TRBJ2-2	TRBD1	TGTGCCAGCTCGCCGGGACAGGACACCGGGGAGCTGTTTTTT	CASSPGQDTGELFF
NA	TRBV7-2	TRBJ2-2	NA	TGTGCCAGCAGCTTACTGGGCAGCACCGGGGAGCTGTTTTTT	CASSLLGSTGELFF
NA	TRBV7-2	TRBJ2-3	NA	TGTGCCAGCAGCTTAGCGAGAGATACGCAGTATTTT	CASSLARDTQYF
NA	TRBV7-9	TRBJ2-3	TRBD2	TGTGCCAGCAGCTTAGGATCTAGCGGGACCCGCACAGATACGCAGTATTTT	CASSLGSSGTRTDTQYF
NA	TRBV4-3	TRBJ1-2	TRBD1	TGCGCCAGCAGCCACCTACCGGGACAGTTAGCCGATGGCTACACCTTC	CASSHLPGQLADGYTF
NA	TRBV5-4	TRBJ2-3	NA	TGTGCCAGCAGCTTCCACTTTAGAGGGCCCGGGGAAGATACGCAGTATTTT	CASSFHFRGPGEDTQYF
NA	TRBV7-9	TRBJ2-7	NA	TGTGCCAGCAGCTTAGACCAGGGCCCCTACGAGCAGTACTTC	CASSLDQGPYEQYF
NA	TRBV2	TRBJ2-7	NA	TGTGCCAGCACCCCTGAACACCACGGAGGAGAGCAGTACTTC	CASTPEHHGGEQYF
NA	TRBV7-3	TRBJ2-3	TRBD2	TGTGCCAGCAGTCCGACTAGCGGGGCTACGCAGTATTTT	CASSPTSGATQYF
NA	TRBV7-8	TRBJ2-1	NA	TGTGCCAGCAGCTTATTGAGGGTCTCCTACAATGAGCAGTTCTTC	CASSLLRVSYNEQFF
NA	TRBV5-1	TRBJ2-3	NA	TGCGCCAGCAGCTTTAACATGGGCACAGATACGCAGTATTTT	CASSFNMGTDTQYF
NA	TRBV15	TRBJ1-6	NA	TGTGCCACCAGCAGCGGGTACTCCTATAATTCACCCCTCCACTTT	CATSSGYSYNSPLHF
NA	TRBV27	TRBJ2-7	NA	TGTGCCAGCATGAAACAGGGAAAATGGGGCTACGAGCAGTACTTC	CASMKQGKWGYEQYF
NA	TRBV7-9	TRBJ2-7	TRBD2	TGTTCCAGCAGCTTAGCGGGGACTAGCGGGAGTATAGCCTACGAGCAGTACTTC	CSSSLAGTSGSIAYEQYF
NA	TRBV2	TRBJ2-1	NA	TGTGCCAGCAGTCCGGACAGCCTTACCTACAATGAGCAGTTCTTC	CASSPDSLTYNEQFF
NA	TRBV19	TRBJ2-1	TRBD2	TGTGCCAGTAGTATGGGACTAGCGAACAATGAGCAGTTCTTC	CASSMGLANNEQFF
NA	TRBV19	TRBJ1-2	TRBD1	TGTGCCAGTAGTATTACAGGGGGCTATGGCTACACCTTC	CASSITGGYGYTF
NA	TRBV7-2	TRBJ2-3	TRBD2	TGTGCCAGCAGCCTTAGCGGGAGGGCAGATACGCAGTATTTT	CASSLSGRADTQYF
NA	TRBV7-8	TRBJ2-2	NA	TGTGCCAGCAGCTTAGTACTATCGAAGGGGGCCGGGGAGCTGTTTTTT	CASSLVLSKGAGELFF
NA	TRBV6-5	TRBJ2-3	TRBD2	TGTGCCACCACTCGGGGGGGGATATACACAGATACGCAGTATTTT	CATTRGGIYTDTQYF
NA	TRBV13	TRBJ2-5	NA	TGTGCCAGCAGCCCCAACGGGGGAGAGACCCAGTACTTC	CASSPNGGETQYF
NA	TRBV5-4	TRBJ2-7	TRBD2	TGTGCCAGCAGCTCCGGGACTAGCGGGAGGTACGAGCAGTACTTC	CASSSGTSGRYEQYF
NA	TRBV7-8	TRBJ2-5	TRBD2	TGTGCCAGCAGCTCCACGGGACTACTAGAGACCCAGTACTTC	CASSSTGLLETQYF
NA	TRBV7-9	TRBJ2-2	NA	TGTTCCAGCAGCTTAGCGGGCAGGGGGGCCTTTAACACCGGGGAGCTGTTTTTT	CSSSLAGRGAFNTGELFF
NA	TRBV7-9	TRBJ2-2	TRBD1	TGTTCCAGCAGCTTAGACGGGACAGGGCACACCGGGGAGCTGTTTTTT	CSSSLDGTGHTGELFF
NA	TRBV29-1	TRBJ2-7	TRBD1	TGCAGCGTTGGACAGGGCGGCTACGAGCAGTACTTC	CSVGQGGYEQYF
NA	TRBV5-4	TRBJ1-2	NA	TGTGCCAGCAGCTTGGATAATTATGGCTACACCTTC	CASSLDNYGYTF
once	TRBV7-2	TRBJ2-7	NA	TGTGCCAGTTCCCTACGGGAGTCCTACGAGCAGTACTTC	CASSLRESYEQYF
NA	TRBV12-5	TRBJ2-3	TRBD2	TGTGCTAGTGGTTTGGACGTACTAGCGGGGTTCACAGATACGCAGTATTTT	CASGLDVLAGFTDTQYF
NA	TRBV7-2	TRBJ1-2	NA	TGTGCCAGCAGCTTAGGAGCTAACTATGGCTACACCTTC	CASSLGANYGYTF
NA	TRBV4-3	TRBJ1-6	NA	TGCGCCAGCAGCCAAGAGAGTCAGGGGCGATGGAATTCACCCCTCCACTTT	CASSQESQGRWNSPLHF
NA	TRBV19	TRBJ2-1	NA	TGTGCCAGTAGTATAAGAGGGGAGCAGTTCTTC	CASSIRGEQFF
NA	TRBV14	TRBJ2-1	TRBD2	TGTGCCAGCAGCCAGACCCGGGGACTAGCGAGAGACTACAATGAGCAGTTCTTC	CASSQTRGLARDYNEQFF
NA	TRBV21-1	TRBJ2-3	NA	TGTGCCAGCAGGCCTCCCTTAAGGAGGGGTCTCGCAGATACGCAGTATTTT	CASRPPLRRGLADTQYF
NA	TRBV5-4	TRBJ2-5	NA	TGTGCCAGCAGCTTTAGACAGGAGCAAGAGACCCAGTACTTC	CASSFRQEQETQYF
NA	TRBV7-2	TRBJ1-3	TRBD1	TGTGCCAGCAGCGGTACGACAGGGTATGGAAACACCATATATTTT	CASSGTTGYGNTIYF
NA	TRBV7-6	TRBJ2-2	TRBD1	TGTGCCAGCAGCTTAAATTTGGACAGGGTGACCGGGGAGCTGTTTTTT	CASSLNLDRVTGELFF
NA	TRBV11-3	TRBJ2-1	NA	TGTGCCAGCAGGGTCAGGGGAAACAATGAGCAGTTCTTC	CASRVRGNNEQFF
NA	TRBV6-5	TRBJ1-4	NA	TGTGCCAGCAGTTACTCGTGGTCCAGTTCTAATGAAAAACTGTTTTTT	CASSYSWSSSNEKLFF
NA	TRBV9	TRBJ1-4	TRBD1	TGTGCCAGCAGCCCAGGGACAGCCCCCGTAAAACTGTTTTTT	CASSPGTAPVKLFF
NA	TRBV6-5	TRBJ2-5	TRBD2	TGTGCCAGCAGTCGACTAGCGGGAGGGCAAGAGACCCAGTACTTC	CASSRLAGGQETQYF
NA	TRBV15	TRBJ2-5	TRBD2	TGTGCCACCAGCAGATCCTTAGCGGGACAAGAGACCCAGTACTTC	CATSRSLAGQETQYF
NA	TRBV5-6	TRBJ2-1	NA	TGTGCCAGCAGCTCCCCCCAGGGGTCCTACAATGAGCAGTTCTTC	CASSSPQGSYNEQFF
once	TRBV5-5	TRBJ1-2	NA	TGTGCCAGCAGCTTGGGTCGGGAGGTACATTTC	CASSLGREVHF
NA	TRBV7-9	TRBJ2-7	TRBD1	TGTGCCAGCAGCTCACCCCTGACCGGGACAGGGACGTACGAGCAGTACTTC	CASSSPLTGTGTYEQYF
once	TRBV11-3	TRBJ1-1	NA	TGTGCCAGCAGACCTGGACAAGGGCCTGGCACTGAAGCTTTCTTT	CASRPGQGPGTEAFF
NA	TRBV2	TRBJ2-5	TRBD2	TGTGCCAGCAGTGAATGGACTAGCGGTGTCGAGACCCAGTACTTC	CASSEWTSGVETQYF
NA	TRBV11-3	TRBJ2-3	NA	TGTGCCAGCAGCTTAGGGTACTCGCTCACAGATACGCAGTATTTT	CASSLGYSLTDTQYF
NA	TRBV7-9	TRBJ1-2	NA	TGTGCCAGCAGCTTATCGGGGGACGCTACTAACTATGGCTACACCTTC	CASSLSGDATNYGYTF
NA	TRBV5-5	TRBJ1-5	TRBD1	TGTGCCAGCAGCGAGGGACAGGGAAATCAGCCCCAGCATTTT	CASSEGQGNQPQHF
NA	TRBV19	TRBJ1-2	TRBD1	TGTGCCAGTAGTATAGGACAGGGTCTAGGCTATGGCTACACCTTC	CASSIGQGLGYGYTF
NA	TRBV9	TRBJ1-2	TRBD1	TGTGCCAGCAGCGTAGCCCCGGGACAGCTCTACACCTTC	CASSVAPGQLYTF